This T cell receptor (beta chain) was recorded in a study of blood T cell repertoires in COVID-19. Study-level background: From the United States, Italy and Spain came samples of acute and convalescent COVID-19.

In the study's own analysis: The authors estimated nucleated cell counts from reference gene primer amplification. The table came from immunoSEQ multiplex PCR; TCRdb's copy has only in-frame clones and leaves some out. That table supplies the V and J calls and clone size; D and trimming were determined from the DNA. The sample shows approximately 290,000 clones, 70% to 90% of them seen only once. The germline V gene encodes CDR1 SGHTA and CDR2 FQGNSA. The CDR3 is made up of 17 amino acids. Unmatched junction bases numbered 9, after V lost 1 base and J lost 5 bases. This chain uses TRBV7-2 with TRBJ2-5; 11 bases match TRBD2. The source material was peripheral blood. The receptor's source is a woman aged 55-70 years with acute or convalescent COVID-19. As DNA, the CDR3 is TGTGCCAGCAGCTTAGGGGTAGCGGGGGGGCCCCGGGAGACCCAGTACTTC. It translates to CASSLGVAGGPRETQYF.